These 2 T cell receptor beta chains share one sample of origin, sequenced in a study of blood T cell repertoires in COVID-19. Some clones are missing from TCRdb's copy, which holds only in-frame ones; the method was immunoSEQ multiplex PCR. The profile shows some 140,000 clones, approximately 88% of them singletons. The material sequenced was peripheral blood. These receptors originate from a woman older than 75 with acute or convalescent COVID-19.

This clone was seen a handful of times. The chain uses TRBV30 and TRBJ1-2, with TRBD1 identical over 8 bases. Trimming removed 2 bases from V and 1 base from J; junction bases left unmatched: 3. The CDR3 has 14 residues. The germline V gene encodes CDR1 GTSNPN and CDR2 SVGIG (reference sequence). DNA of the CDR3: TGTGCCTGGAGTCGTGGACAGGGTAACTATGGCTACACCTTC. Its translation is CAWSRGQGNYGYTF.

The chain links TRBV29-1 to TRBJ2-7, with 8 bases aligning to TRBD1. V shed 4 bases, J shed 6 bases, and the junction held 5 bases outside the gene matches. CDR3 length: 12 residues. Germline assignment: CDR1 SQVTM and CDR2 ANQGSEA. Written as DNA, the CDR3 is TGCAGCGTTGGGACAGGGTCTTTCGAGCAGTACTTC. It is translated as CSVGTGSFEQYF.